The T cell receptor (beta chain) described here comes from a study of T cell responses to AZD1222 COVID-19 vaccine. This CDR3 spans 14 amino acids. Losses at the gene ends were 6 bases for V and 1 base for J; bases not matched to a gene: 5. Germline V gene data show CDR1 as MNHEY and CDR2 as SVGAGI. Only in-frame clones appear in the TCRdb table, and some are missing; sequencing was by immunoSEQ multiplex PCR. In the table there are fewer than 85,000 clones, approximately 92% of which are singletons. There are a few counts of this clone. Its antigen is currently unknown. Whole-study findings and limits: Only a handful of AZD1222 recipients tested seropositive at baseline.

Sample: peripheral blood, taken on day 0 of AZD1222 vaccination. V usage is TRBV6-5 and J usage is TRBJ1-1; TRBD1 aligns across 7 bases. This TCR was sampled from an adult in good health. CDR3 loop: CASSLDRANTEAFF. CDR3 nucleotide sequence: TGTGCCAGCAGCCTAGACAGGGCGAACACTGAAGCTTTCTTT.